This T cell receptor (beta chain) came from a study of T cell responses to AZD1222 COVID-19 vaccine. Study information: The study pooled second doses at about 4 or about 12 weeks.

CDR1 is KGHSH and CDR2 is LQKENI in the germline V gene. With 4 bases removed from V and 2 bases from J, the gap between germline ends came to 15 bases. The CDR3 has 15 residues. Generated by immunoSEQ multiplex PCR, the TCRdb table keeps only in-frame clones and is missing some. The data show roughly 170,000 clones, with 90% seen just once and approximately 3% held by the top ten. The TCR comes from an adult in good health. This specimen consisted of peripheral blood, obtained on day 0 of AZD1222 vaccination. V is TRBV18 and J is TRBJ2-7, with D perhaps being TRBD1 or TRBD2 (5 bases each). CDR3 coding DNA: TGTGCCAGCTCACTAGGATCGGGACCAACCTACGAGCAGTACTTC. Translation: CASSLGSGPTYEQYF.